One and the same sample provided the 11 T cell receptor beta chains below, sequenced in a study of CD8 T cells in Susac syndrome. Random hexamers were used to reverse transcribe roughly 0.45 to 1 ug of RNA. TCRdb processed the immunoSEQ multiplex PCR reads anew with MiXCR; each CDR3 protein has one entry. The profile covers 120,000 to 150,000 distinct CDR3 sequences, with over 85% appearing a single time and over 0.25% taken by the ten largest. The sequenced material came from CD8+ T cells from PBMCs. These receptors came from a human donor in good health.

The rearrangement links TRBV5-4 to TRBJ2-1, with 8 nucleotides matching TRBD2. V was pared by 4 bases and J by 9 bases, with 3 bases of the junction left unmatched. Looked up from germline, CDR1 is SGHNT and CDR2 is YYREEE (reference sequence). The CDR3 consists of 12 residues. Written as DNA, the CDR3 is TGTGCCAGCAGCCCGGCGGGGGGTGAGCAGTTCTTC. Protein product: CASSPAGGEQFF.

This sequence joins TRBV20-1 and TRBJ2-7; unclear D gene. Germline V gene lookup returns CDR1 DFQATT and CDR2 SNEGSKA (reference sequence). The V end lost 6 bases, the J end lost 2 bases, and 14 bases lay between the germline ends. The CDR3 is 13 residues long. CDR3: CSADGVDAYEQYF. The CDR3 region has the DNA TGCAGTGCCGACGGTGTAGACGCCTACGAGCAGTACTTC.

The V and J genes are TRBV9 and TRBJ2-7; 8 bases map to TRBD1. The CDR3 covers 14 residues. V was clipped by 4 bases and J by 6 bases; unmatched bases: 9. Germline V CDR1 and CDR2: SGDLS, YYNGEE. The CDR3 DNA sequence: TGTGCCAGCAGCCCCCAAGGACAGGGTGGCGAGCAGTACTTC. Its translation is CASSPQGQGGEQYF. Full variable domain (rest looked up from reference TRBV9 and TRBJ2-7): DSGVTQTPKHLITATGQRVTLRCSPRSGDLSVYWYQQSLDQGLQFLIQYYNGEERAKGNILERFSAQQFPDLHSELNLSSLELGDSALYFCASSPQGQGGEQYFGPGTRLTVT.

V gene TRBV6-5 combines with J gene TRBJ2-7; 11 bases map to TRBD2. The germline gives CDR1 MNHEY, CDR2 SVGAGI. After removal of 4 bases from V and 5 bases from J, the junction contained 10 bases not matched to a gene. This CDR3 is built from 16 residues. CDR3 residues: CASSSVAGGHNNEQYF. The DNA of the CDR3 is TGTGCCAGCAGTTCCGTAGCGGGAGGGCATAACAACGAGCAGTACTTC.

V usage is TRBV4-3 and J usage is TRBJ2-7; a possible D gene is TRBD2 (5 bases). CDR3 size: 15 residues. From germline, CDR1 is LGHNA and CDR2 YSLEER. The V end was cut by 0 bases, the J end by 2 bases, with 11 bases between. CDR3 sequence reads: CASSQDASGTYEQYF. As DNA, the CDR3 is TGCGCCAGCAGCCAAGATGCCAGCGGTACCTACGAGCAGTACTTC.

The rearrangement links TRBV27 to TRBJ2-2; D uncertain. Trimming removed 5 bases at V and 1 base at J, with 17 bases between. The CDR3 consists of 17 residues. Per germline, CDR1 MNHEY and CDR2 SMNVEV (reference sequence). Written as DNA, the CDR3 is TGTGCCAGCAGTCCTTATTCCTCCCAGAGGAACACCGGGGAGCTGTTTTTT. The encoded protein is CASSPYSSQRNTGELFF.

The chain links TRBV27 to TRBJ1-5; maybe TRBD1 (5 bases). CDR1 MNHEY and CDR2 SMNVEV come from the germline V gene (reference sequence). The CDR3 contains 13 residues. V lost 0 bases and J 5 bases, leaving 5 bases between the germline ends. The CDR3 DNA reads TGTGCCAGCAGTTTATCCAGGGATCAGCCCCAGCATTTT. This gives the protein CASSLSRDQPQHF.

DNA for the CDR3: TGTGCCAGCAGTGAATCCGGACTGAGCTCCTACAATGAGCAGTTCTTC. As protein: CASSESGLSSYNEQFF. This chain links TRBV2 with TRBJ2-1; D possibly corresponds to TRBD2 (5 bases). Germline V CDR1 and CDR2: SNHLY, FYNNEI. V lost 2 bases to trimming and J lost 0 bases, with 11 bases between them. There are 16 residues in the CDR3.

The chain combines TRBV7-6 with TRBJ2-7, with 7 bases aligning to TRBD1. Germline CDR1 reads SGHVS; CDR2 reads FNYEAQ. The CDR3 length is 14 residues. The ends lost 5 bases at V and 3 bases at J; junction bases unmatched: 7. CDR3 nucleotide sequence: TGTGCCAGCAGCCGGACAGGCCAATTCTACGAGCAGTACTTC. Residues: CASSRTGQFYEQYF.

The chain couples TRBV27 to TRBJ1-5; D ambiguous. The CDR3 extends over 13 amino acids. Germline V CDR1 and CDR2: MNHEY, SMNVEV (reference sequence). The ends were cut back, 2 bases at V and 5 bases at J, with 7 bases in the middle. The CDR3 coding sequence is TGTGCCAGCAGTTTAGCGGGTGATCAGCCCCAGCATTTT. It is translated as CASSLAGDQPQHF.

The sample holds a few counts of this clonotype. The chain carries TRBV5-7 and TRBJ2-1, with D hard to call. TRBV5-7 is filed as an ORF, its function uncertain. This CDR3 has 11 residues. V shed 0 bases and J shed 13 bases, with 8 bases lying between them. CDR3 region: CASSLGSEQFF. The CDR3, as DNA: TGTGCCAGCAGCTTGGGCAGTGAACAGTTCTTC.